This T cell receptor beta chain stems from a study of T cells in Graves' hyperthyroidism and ophthalmopathy. Study-wide context: Staff took peripheral blood when the initial diagnosis was made, before any treatment began. The study's findings and limits: The blood repertoire included most of the expanded thyroid clonotypes above 0.001.

Amplified regions were TCR beta CDR3 sequences from RNA transcripts. The HTBI primer set served for first-round RT-PCR of the TCR CDR3. From the multiplex PCR reads, TCRdb called clonotypes with MiXCR, one entry per CDR3 protein. The data contain hundreds of thousands of distinct CDR3 sequences, approximately 15% of them singletons. Of note for this clonotype: Antigen unknown.

Trimming pared 7 bases from V and 4 bases from J, leaving 16 bases between. Germline V CDR1 and CDR2: ENHRY, SYGVKD. The CDR3 length is 14 residues. Clinical symptoms, serum thyroxine and TRAb, thyroid ultrasound and orbital computed tomography together formed the diagnostic basis. This TCR was sampled from a woman between 18 and 29 years old with Graves' hyperthyroidism. Sequenced input: blood. The chain combines TRBV10-3 with TRBJ2-5, with a possible D match to TRBD2 (5 bases). The CDR3 DNA reads TGTGCCATCAAGGGTAGTTCCGGGGTAGAGACCCAGTACTTC. Its protein product is CAIKGSSGVETQYF.